This T cell receptor beta chain was documented in a study of blood T cell repertoires in COVID-19. Study background: The samples span acute and convalescent COVID-19 from the United States, Italy and Spain. The cDNA or gDNA used as material had been derived from T cells, B-cell-depleted T cells, or PBMCs.

Assay used: immunoSEQ multiplex PCR; TCRdb lists only in-frame clones, some missing. The data contain around 250,000 clones, roughly four fifths of them singletons. Trimming stripped 10 bases from V and 4 bases from J, with 28 bases between. The CDR3 is 18 amino acids. The germline CDR1 and CDR2 sequences are MDHEN and SYDVKM. This chain connects TRBV28 to TRBJ1-4; tentatively, D is TRBD1 (5 bases). The TCR was taken from a young woman with acute or convalescent COVID-19. The material sequenced was peripheral blood. DNA for the CDR3: TGTGCCACCAGGAGTTGGGGAAGGGGAGGTATGGATAATGAAAAACTGTTTTTT. It yields the protein CATRSWGRGGMDNEKLFF.